This T cell receptor beta chain was identified during a study of T-cell reconstitution after alpha-beta-depleted transplantation in children. This clonotype was counted many times. What it binds is unknown. Sequence at one end of the junction differs from germline and may be a read error. Regarding the study as a whole: At one year after transplant, newly produced T cells mostly accounted for T-cell counts and diversity. Some patients' high day-60 TCRbeta diversity was traced to surviving recipient T cells and thymic progenitors. There were reportedly several hundred expanded graft clones from which alpha-beta T cells came about two months after transplant.

During its preparation, the TCRbeta library received unique molecular identifiers. MiXCR, applied by TCRdb to the PCR reads, yields one record per CDR3 protein. The sample holds roughly 500,000 distinct CDR3 sequences; 10% to 13% are singletons and the top ten take about 2%. Germline V CDR1 and CDR2: ENHRY, SYGVKD. The CDR3 loop spans 14 amino acids. V and J are TRBV10-3 and TRBJ2-7; D may be TRBD2 (5 bases). The starting material was PBMCs, obtained before TCRalphabeta/CD19-depleted stem cell transplant. The source of this sequence is a child aged 2-15 years with inherited bone marrow failure, due to receive a stem cell transplant. The CDR3 spells CPISEGPMTGEQYF. CDR3 bases: TGTCCCATCAGTGAGGGCCCCATGACGGGCGAGCAGTACTTC.